These 10 T cell receptor beta chains came from one sample sequenced in a study of blood T cells in healthy people across ages. Primed by a sample-barcoded 5' primer and a J-beta primer mix, a second PCR proceeded for about 7 to 11 cycles. TCRdb redid the calling of the 5' RACE reads with MiXCR, one entry per CDR3 protein. The sample lists around 1,000,000 distinct CDR3 sequences, 35% to 40% seen once, with around 14% in the top ten. The sequenced sample consisted of blood. These receptors were obtained from a man aged 18 to 29 in good health.

At least ten counts were recorded for this clonotype. This chain links TRBV3-1 with TRBJ2-5, with D possibly being TRBD1 (5 bases). V was clipped by 7 bases and J by 5 bases, with 11 bases between them. The germline CDR1 and CDR2 sequences are LGHDT and YNNKEL (reference sequence). The CDR3 runs to 12 residues. As DNA, the CDR3 is TGTGCCAGCAATTGGGGCCGGGAGACCCAGTACTTC. Amino acid sequence: CASNWGRETQYF.

Points on this clonotype: The germline gene is not matched at one end of the junction; a read error may be the cause. This chain uses TRBV6-2 or TRBV6-3 with TRBJ2-5; D is perhaps TRBD1 or TRBD2 (5 bases each). Germline CDR1 MNHEY, CDR2 SVGEGT. CDR3 size: 13 residues. The CDR3, as DNA: TGTGCCAGCGGGGGAGCTACACAAGAGGCCCAGTACTTC. It translates to CASGGATQEAQYF.

This rearrangement joins TRBV5-5 to TRBJ2-3; no clear D. V lost 2 bases to trimming and J lost 4 bases, with 8 bases between them. This CDR3 contains 13 residues. Germline V gene sequence: CDR1 SGHKS, CDR2 YYEKEE (reference sequence). CDR3 coding DNA: TGTGCCAGCAGCTTCCCAGGCCCAGATACGCAGTATTTT. Translating it yields CASSFPGPDTQYF.

The chain combines TRBV12-3 or TRBV12-4 with TRBJ1-1; possibly TRBD1 for D (5 bases). The ends were cut back, 6 bases at V and 6 bases at J, with 17 bases in the middle. The CDR3 has 14 amino acids. In DNA, the CDR3 is TGTGCCAGCAGGCCTAACCCAGGGAGGGCTGAAGCTTTCTTT. Its translation is CASRPNPGRAEAFF.

This clonotype was recorded a few times. This sequence joins TRBV25-1 and TRBJ1-4, with 8 bases aligning to TRBD1. In germline, CDR1 is MGHDK, CDR2 SYGVNS. The CDR3 loop spans 15 amino acids. With V trimmed by 3 bases and J by 6 bases, 6 bases remained unmatched. In nucleotides, the CDR3 is TGTGCCAGCAGTGACACAGGGGGTGTCCATGAAAAACTGTTTTTT. This sequence encodes CASSDTGGVHEKLFF.

The chain couples TRBV29-1 to TRBJ1-2; D is possibly TRBD1 (5 bases). The CDR3 extends over 15 amino acids. Trimming removed 2 bases from V and 5 bases from J, with 18 bases in between. Germline CDR1 reads SQVTM; CDR2 reads ANQGSEA. The CDR3 DNA reads TGCAGCGTTGAAACGTCAGGGCCAGACCTTTATGGCTACACCTTC. It translates to CSVETSGPDLYGYTF.

The gene calls are TRBV7-8 and TRBJ1-1; D is unclear. Germline V gene data show CDR1 as SGHVS and CDR2 as FQNEAQ. CDR3 size: 13 residues. Trimming took off 4 bases at V and 4 bases at J, with 10 bases between the two ends. CDR3 sequence reads: CASSSRLSTEAFF. The CDR3 nucleotides are TGTGCCAGCAGCTCACGACTGTCCACTGAAGCTTTCTTT.

V usage is TRBV6-2 or TRBV6-3 and J usage is TRBJ2-3, with TRBD1 matching over 7 bases. Losses at the gene ends were 2 bases for V and 0 bases for J; bases not matched to a gene: 2. The CDR3 has 15 residues. In germline, CDR1 is MNHEY, CDR2 SVGEGT. DNA for the CDR3: TGTGCCAGCAGTTACGAGGGGGCTAGCACAGATACGCAGTATTTT. Residues: CASSYEGASTDTQYF.

Details on this clonotype: Germline is not matched at one junction end, which may reflect a read error. This rearrangement joins TRBV28 to TRBJ1-1; 7 positions agree with TRBD1. This CDR3 spans 13 amino acids. Germline V gene sequence: CDR1 MDHEN, CDR2 SYDVKM. The CDR3 loop reads CAGSRTGNTEAFF. CDR3 DNA sequence: TGTGCCGGCAGTCGGACAGGCAACACTGAAGCTTTCTTT.

This clonotype was counted a few times. Here the CDR3 DNA reads TGCAGTGCCCCCTCGGACAGCCCCTACGAGCAGTACTTC. It is translated as CSAPSDSPYEQYF. V gene TRBV20-1 combines with J gene TRBJ2-7; weak D call: TRBD1 (6 bases). The V gene's germline CDR1 is DFQATT and CDR2 SNEGSKA (reference sequence). Trimming took off 6 bases at V and 2 bases at J, with 14 bases between the two ends. CDR3 size: 13 residues.